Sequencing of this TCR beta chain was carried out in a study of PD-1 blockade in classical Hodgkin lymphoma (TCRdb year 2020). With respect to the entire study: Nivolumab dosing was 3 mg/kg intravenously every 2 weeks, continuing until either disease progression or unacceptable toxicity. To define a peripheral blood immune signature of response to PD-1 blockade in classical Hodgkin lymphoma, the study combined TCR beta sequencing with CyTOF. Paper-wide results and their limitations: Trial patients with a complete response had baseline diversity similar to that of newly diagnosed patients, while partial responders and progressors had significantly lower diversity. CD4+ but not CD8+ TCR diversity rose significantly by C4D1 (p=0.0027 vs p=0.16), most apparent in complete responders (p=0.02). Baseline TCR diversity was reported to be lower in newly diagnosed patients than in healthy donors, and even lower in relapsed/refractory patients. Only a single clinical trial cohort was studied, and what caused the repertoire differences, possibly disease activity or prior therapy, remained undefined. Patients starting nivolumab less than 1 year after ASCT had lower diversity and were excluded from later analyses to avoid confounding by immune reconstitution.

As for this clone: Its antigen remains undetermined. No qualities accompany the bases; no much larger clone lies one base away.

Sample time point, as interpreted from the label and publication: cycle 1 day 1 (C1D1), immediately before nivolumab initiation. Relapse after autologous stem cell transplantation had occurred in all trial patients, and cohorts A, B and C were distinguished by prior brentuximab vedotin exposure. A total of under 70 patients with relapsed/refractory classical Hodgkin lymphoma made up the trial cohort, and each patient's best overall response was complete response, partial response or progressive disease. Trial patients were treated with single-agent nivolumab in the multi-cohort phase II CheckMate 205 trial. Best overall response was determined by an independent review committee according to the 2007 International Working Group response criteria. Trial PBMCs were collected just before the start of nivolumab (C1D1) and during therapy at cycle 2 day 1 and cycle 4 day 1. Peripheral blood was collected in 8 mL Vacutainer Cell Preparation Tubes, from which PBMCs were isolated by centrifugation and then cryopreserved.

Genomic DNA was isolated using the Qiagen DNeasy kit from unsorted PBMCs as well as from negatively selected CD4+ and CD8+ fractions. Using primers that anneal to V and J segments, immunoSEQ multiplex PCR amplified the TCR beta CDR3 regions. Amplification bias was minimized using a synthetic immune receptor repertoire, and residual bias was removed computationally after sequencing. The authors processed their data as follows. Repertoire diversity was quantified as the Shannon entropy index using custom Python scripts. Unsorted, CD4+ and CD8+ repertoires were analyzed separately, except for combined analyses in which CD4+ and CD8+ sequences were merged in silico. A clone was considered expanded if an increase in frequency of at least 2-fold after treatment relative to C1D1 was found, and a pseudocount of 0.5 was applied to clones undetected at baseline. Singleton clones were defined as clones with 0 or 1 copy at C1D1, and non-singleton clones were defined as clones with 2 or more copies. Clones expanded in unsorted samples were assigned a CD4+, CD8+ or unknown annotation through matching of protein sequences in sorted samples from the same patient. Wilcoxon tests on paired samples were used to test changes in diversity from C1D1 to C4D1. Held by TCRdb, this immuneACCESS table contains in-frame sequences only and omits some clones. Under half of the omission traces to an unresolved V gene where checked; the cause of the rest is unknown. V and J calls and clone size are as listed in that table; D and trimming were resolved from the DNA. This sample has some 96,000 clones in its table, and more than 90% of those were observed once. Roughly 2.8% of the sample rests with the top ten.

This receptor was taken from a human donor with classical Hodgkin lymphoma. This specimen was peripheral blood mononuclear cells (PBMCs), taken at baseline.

The CDR3 protein sequence reads: CASNPSSGRADTQYF. The DNA sequence is TGTGCCAGCAACCCTTCTAGTGGGAGGGCAGATACGCAGTATTTT. Recombination linked TRBV9 to TRBJ2-3; 7 middle bases align to TRBD2. CDR1 SGDLS and CDR2 YYNGEE are derived from the germline V gene. The cysteine opens and the phenylalanine closes a CDR3 of 15 amino acids. Kept here is only the CDR3 DNA, which spans 45 bases and is read in frame from base 1. V and J are trimmed by 6 bases and 4 bases, and the gene matches miss 11 bases of the junction.